The T cell receptor beta chain described here comes from a study of tissue T cells after allogeneic stem cell transplantation. On this clone itself: Its cognate antigen is unknown. Gene names and germline match the mouse. The missing CDR3 end, 1 residue past where the read stops, is filled in from the germline J gene. This sample includes further DNA sequences coding for the same CDR3.

Study results and caveats: Shared clones across patients were few; motif clustering revealed tissue-specific shared signatures.

Sequencing of TCRbeta CDR3 at survey depth gave sequences and template counts. The assay was immunoSEQ multiplex PCR, and TCRdb's table has in-frame clones only and misses some. The repertoire holds 48,000 or so clones, roughly 73% seen once, with about 0.7% in the top ten. V gave up 3 bases and J gave up 3 bases; unmatched junction bases: 1. Per germline, CDR1 FNHDT and CDR2 SITEND (reference sequence). This CDR3 has 13 amino acids. This chain links TRBV19 with TRBJ1-1; 8 bases fit TRBD1. This TCR was recovered from a pool of C57BL/6 mice in good health. Material for sequencing was sorted cells pooled from one or two spleens. CDR3 residues: CASSKTGDTEVFF. Incomplete CDR3 DNA: TGTGCCAGCAGTAAGACAGGGGACACAGAAGTCTTC.